What follows are 13 T cell receptor beta chains derived from one specimen sequenced in a study of T cell changes during pregnancy in multiple sclerosis. The table came from immunoSEQ multiplex PCR; TCRdb's copy has only in-frame clones and leaves some out. The top ten hold roughly 12% of the sample, which has 39,000 or so clones, approximately 91% seen once. Sequenced here: CD8+ T cells from peripheral blood mononuclear cells, sampled after pregnancy. Receptor source: a female donor with multiple sclerosis, enrolled in a pregnancy study.

The V gene is TRBV11-2, the J gene TRBJ2-7, with TRBD1 identical over 9 bases. Germline V lookup: CDR1 SGHAT, CDR2 FQNNGV. V lost 5 bases and J lost 5; bases outside the gene matches: 10. This CDR3 has 15 residues. The DNA for the CDR3 is TGTGCCAGCAGCCCAGACAGGGGGGACCTTCACGAGCAGTACTTC. Translating it yields CASSPDRGDLHEQYF.

The chain uses TRBV5-6 and TRBJ2-6, with TRBD1 matching 9 bases. CDR3 length: 14 residues. V was clipped by 4 bases and J by 10 bases; unmatched bases: 6. The germline V gene has CDR1 SGHDT and CDR2 YYEEEE. The CDR3 here is CASSIGQGKNVLTF. The CDR3 nucleotides read TGTGCCAGCAGCATCGGACAGGGGAAAAACGTCCTGACTTTC.

The gene calls are TRBV7-9 and TRBJ1-1; D is possibly TRBD1 (6 bases). CDR3 size: 14 residues. Germline values: CDR1 SEHNR, CDR2 FQNEAQ (reference sequence). The V gene lost 5 bases and the J gene lost 2 bases, with 12 bases spanning the gap. CDR3 sequence reads: CASSQGQPNTEAFF. The CDR3 nucleotides read TGTGCCAGCAGCCAAGGACAGCCCAACACTGAAGCTTTCTTT.

This clone was recorded a few times. The chain links TRBV6-1 to TRBJ2-2, with 7 bases identical to TRBD1. Trimming at V came to 9 bases and at J to 3 bases, leaving 7 bases not matched to a gene. Germline CDR1 reads MNHNS; CDR2 reads SASEGT. CDR3 length: 14 residues. This CDR3 is CASSGQPDTGELFF. The CDR3 region has the DNA TGTGCCAGTTCGGGACAGCCGGACACCGGGGAGCTGTTTTTT.

The chain carries TRBV11-1 and TRBJ2-1, with 8 positions matching TRBD1. The CDR3 covers 17 residues. V gave up 2 bases and J gave up 0 bases; unmatched junction bases: 6. CDR1 is SGHAT, CDR2 FQDESV, per germline (reference sequence). Here the CDR3 reads CASSLRAGTGSYNEQFF. For the CDR3, the DNA is TGTGCCAGCAGCTTACGGGCCGGGACAGGCTCCTACAATGAGCAGTTCTTC.

The chain carries TRBV4-2 and TRBJ2-6, with unresolved D. Per germline, CDR1 LGHNA and CDR2 YNFKEQ. Deletions cut 3 bases from V and 0 bases from J, with 9 bases between. The CDR3 covers 16 residues. CDR3 nucleotide sequence: TGTGCCAGCAGCCACCCACAGAGCTCTGGGGCCAACGTCCTGACTTTC. It translates to CASSHPQSSGANVLTF.

V and J are TRBV6-4 and TRBJ2-2; 7 bases agree with TRBD2. The germline V gene encodes CDR1 MRHNA and CDR2 SNTAGT. After removal of 3 bases from V and 3 bases from J, the junction contained 1 base not matched to a gene. The CDR3 has 14 residues. The chain's CDR3 is CASSEGRDTGELFF. The CDR3, as DNA: TGTGCCAGCAGTGAAGGGAGGGACACCGGGGAGCTGTTTTTT.

The chain recombines TRBV7-3 with TRBJ2-5, with TRBD1 matching over 9 bases. The length of the CDR3 is 16 residues. V lost 5 bases and J lost 3; bases outside the gene matches: 10. Germline lookup yields CDR1 SGHTA and CDR2 FQGTGA. CDR3 in amino acids: CASSHTPGTGKETQYF. In DNA, the CDR3 is TGTGCCAGCAGCCACACCCCCGGGACAGGGAAAGAGACCCAGTACTTC.

The chain has TRBV7-9 and TRBJ1-2, with TRBD1 as a possible D gene (6 bases). Germline values: CDR1 SEHNR, CDR2 FQNEAQ (reference sequence). The CDR3 extends over 14 amino acids. Trimming took off 4 bases at V and 4 bases at J, with 13 bases between the two ends. The CDR3 coding sequence is TGTGCCAGCAGCTCTTCACGAGGGGGCTATGGCTACACCTTC. Translation gives CASSSSRGGYGYTF. The whole variable domain, filled in from reference TRBV7-9 and TRBJ1-2, reads DTGVSQNPRHKITKRGQNVTFRCDPISEHNRLYWYRQTLGQGPEFLTYFQNEAQLEKSRLLSDRFSAERPKGSFSTLEIQRTEQGDSAMYLCASSSSRGGYGYTFGSGTRLTVV.

This clone has just one count. The gene calls are TRBV18 and TRBJ1-2; D call uncertain. Germline V gene data show CDR1 as KGHSH and CDR2 as LQKENI. The CDR3 contains 14 residues. V was trimmed by 3 bases and J by 1 base, leaving 9 bases between them. The CDR3 is CASSPIGDNYGYTF. DNA of the CDR3: TGTGCCAGCTCACCGATCGGAGATAACTATGGCTACACCTTC.

The chain has TRBV25-1 and TRBJ1-1, with D uncertain. This CDR3 is 13 amino acids long. V lost 6 bases, J lost 0 bases, and 8 bases lay in between. Looked up from germline, CDR1 is MGHDK and CDR2 is SYGVNS. CDR3 residues: CASSLAVNTEAFF. CDR3 coding DNA: TGTGCCAGCAGCCTCGCAGTGAACACTGAAGCTTTCTTT.

This chain links TRBV29-1 with TRBJ1-1; TRBD1 matches 8 bases. The CDR3 runs 13 residues. CDR1 SQVTM and CDR2 ANQGSEA come from the germline V gene. J lost 4 bases, V lost 6 bases, and 7 bases had no gene match. CDR3 loop: CSVHRDRSTEAFF. The CDR3 coding sequence is TGCAGCGTACACCGGGACAGGTCCACTGAAGCTTTCTTT.

The V call is TRBV2, the J call TRBJ2-1; TRBD2 aligns across 9 bases. V lost 6 bases and J lost 3; bases outside the gene matches: 3. Germline V lookup: CDR1 SNHLY, CDR2 FYNNEI. The CDR3 spans 14 residues. In DNA form, the CDR3 reads TGTGCCAGCAGACTTAGCGGGAGCTACAATGAGCAGTTCTTC. Residues: CASRLSGSYNEQFF.